What follows are 4 T cell receptor beta chains derived from one specimen sequenced in a study of T cell responses to AZD1222 COVID-19 vaccine. The table came from immunoSEQ multiplex PCR; TCRdb's copy has only in-frame clones and leaves some out. The sample has 120,000 to 150,000 clones, roughly 93% seen once. This specimen was peripheral blood, taken 28 days after the second AZD1222 dose. Every receptor here comes from an adult who received the AZD1222 COVID-19 vaccine.

CDR3 nucleotide sequence: TGTGCCAGCAGCCCCGGGGGGGTCCCTGAAGCTTTCTTT. It translates to CASSPGGVPEAFF. This chain uses TRBV3-1 (or the pseudogene TRBV3-2) with TRBJ1-1; TRBD1 might be the D (5 bases). The CDR3 is made up of 13 amino acids. CDR1 and CDR2 from the germline V gene are LGHDT and YNNKEL (reference sequence). V gave up 4 bases and J gave up 6 bases, with 12 bases separating them.

A few counts support this clone. The chain recombines TRBV7-2 with TRBJ2-7; D tentatively fits TRBD1 or TRBD2 (5 bases each). This CDR3 has 13 residues. V was cut by 2 bases and J by 7 bases, with 12 bases left in between. Per the germline V gene, CDR1 is SGHTA and CDR2 is FQGNSA. CDR3 sequence: CASSLSSGREQYF. In DNA, the CDR3 is TGTGCCAGCAGCTTAAGTTCGGGGCGAGAGCAGTACTTC.

The chain links TRBV7-2 to TRBJ1-2; D possibly corresponds to TRBD1 (5 bases). Trimming left V 5 bases short and J 5 bases short, with 12 bases between. The CDR3 has 13 amino acids. The germline gives CDR1 SGHTA, CDR2 FQGNSA. Here the CDR3 reads CASSRPGGYGYTF. DNA of the CDR3: TGTGCCAGCAGCCGACCCGGGGGGTATGGCTACACCTTC.

The chain links TRBV21-1 to TRBJ1-5. TRBV21-1 is reported as a pseudogene. The CDR3 is 15 amino acids. CDR3 protein: CASSPMYRRGRPQHF. The CDR3 coding sequence is TGTGCCAGCAGCCCCATGTATAGACGGGGACGGCCCCAGCATTTT.